This T cell receptor beta chain is from a study of metastatic and nonmetastatic thyroid tumors. The CDR3 is 12 residues long. In germline, CDR1 is SGHTS, CDR2 YDEGEE. The V end lost 7 bases, the J end lost 2 bases, and 9 bases lay between the germline ends. With MiXCR, TCRdb reprocessed the PCR reads. Altogether around 16,000 clones are present, under 30% being singletons, with the ten largest covering 9.5% to 13%. Patients had received no treatment of any kind before thyroid surgery. The sequence derives from a male donor with papillary thyroid cancer or a benign thyroid nodule (not recorded which). Some clones in this sample may be carry-over from other donors' samples. The material sequenced was blood. This chain links TRBV5-8 with TRBJ1-2, with D unresolved. The CDR3 loop reads CASARVNYGYTF. The CDR3 DNA reads TGTGCCAGCGCTAGGGTGAACTATGGCTACACCTTC. Using reference TRBV5-8 and TRBJ1-2 for the parts outside the CDR3, the full variable domain is EAGVTQSPTHLIKTRGQQATLRCSPISGHTSVYWYQQALGLGLQFLLWYDEGEERNRGNFPPRFSGRQFPNYSSELNVNALELEDSALYLCASARVNYGYTFGSGTRLTVV.